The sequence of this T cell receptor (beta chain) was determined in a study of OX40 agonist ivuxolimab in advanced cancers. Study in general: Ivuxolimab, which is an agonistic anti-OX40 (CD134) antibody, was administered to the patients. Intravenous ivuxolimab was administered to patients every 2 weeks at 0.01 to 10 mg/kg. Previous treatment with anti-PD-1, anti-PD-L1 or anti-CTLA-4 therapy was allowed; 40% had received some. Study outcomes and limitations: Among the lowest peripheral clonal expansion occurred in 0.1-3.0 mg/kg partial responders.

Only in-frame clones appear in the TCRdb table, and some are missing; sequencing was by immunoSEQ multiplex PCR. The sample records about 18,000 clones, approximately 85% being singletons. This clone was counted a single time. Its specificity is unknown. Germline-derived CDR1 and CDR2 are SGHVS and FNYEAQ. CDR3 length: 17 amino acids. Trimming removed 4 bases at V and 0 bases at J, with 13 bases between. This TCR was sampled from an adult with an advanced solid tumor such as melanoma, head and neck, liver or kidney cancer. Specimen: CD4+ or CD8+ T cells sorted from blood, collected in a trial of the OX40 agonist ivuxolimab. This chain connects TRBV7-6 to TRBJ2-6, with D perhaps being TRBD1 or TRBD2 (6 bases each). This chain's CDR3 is CASSWGDKLSGANVLTF. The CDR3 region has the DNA TGTGCCAGCAGCTGGGGGGACAAGCTCTCTGGGGCCAACGTCCTGACTTTC.